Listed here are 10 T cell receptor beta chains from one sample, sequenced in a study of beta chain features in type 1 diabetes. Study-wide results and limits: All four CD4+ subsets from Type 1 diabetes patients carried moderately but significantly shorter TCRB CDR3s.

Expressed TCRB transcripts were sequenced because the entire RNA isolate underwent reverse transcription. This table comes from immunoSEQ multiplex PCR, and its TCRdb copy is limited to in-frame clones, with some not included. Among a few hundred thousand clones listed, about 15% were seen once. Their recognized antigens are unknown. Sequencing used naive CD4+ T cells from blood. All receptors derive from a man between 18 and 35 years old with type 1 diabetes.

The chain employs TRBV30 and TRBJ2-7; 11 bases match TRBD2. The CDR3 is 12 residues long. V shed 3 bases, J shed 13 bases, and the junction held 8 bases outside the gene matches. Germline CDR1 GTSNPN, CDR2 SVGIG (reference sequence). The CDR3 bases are TGTGCCTGGAGGGGGATAGCGGGGGGGCTCTACTTC. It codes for CAWRGIAGGLYF.

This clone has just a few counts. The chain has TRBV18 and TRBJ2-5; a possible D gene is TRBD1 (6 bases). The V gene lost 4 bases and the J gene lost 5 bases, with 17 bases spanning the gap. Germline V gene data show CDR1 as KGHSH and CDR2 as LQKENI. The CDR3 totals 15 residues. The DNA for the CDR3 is TGTGCCAGCTCACTAAACCAGGGGTCGCCGGAGACCCAGTACTTC. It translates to CASSLNQGSPETQYF. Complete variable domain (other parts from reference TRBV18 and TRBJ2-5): NAGVMQNPRHLVRRRGQEARLRCSPMKGHSHVYWYRQLPEEGLKFMVYLQKENIIDESGMPKERFSAEFPKEGPSILRIQQVVRGDSAAYFCASSLNQGSPETQYFGPGTRLLVL.

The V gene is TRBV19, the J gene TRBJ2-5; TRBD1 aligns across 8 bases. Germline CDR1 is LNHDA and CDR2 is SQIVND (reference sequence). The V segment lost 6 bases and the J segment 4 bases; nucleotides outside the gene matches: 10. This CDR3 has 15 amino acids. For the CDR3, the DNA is TGTGCCAGTAGGACCGGGACAGGCTGGAGAGAGACCCAGTACTTC. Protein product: CASRTGTGWRETQYF.

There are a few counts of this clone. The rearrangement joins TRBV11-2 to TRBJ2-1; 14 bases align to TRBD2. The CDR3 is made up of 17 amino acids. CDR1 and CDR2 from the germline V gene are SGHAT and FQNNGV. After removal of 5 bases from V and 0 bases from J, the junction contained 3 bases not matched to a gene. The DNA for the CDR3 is TGTGCCAGCAGCACCGGGACTAGCGGGAGCTCCTACAATGAGCAGTTCTTC. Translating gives CASSTGTSGSSYNEQFF.

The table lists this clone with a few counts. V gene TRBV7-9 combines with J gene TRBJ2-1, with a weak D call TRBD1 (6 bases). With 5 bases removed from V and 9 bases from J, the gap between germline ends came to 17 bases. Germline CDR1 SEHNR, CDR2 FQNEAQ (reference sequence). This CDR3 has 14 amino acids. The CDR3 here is CASSVLQGVIEQFF. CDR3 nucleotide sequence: TGTGCCAGCAGCGTATTACAGGGTGTGATTGAGCAGTTCTTC.

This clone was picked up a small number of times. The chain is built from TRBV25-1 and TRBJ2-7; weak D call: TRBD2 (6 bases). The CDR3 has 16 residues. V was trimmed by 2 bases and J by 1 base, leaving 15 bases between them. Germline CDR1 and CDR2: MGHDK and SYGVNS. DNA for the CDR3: TGTGCCAGCAGTGAAAACCCGGGTGGGGGGTCCTACGAGCAGTACTTC. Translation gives CASSENPGGGSYEQYF.

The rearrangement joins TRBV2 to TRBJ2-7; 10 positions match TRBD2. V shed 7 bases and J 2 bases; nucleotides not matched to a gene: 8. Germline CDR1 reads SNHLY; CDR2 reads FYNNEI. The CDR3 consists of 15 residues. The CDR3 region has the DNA TGTGCCAGCACCCGTAGCGGGAGGAACCCCTACGAGCAGTACTTC. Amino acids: CASTRSGRNPYEQYF.

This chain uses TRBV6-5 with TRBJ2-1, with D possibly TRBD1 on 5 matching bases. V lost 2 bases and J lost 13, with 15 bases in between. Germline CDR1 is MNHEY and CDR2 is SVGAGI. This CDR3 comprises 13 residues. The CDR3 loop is CASSYAQGPIQFF. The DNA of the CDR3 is TGTGCCAGCAGTTACGCGCAGGGCCCAATACAGTTCTTC.

The CDR3 reads CASTTGGLAGELFF. The CDR3 coding sequence is TGTGCCAGCACGACGGGAGGGCTCGCCGGGGAGCTGTTTTTT. The gene calls are TRBV28 and TRBJ2-2, with 8 nucleotides matching TRBD2. The CDR3 sequence is 14 residues long. The germline CDR1 and CDR2 sequences are MDHEN and SYDVKM. The ends lost 7 bases at V and 6 bases at J; junction bases unmatched: 7.

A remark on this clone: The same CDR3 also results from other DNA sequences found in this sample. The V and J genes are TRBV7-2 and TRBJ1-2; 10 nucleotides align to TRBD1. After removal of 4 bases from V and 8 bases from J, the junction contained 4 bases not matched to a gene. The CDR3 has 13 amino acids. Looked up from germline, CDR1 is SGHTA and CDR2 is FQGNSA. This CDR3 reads CASSSGQGYGYTF. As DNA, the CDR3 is TGTGCCAGCAGCTCGGGACAGGGGTACGGCTACACCTTC.